One sample yielded the 6 T cell receptor beta chains listed below, sequenced in a study of T cell responses to AZD1222 COVID-19 vaccine (dated by TCRdb to about 2021). Libraries were made using the immunoSEQ multiplex PCR assay. This is the immuneACCESS table as TCRdb keeps it, with only in-frame sequences that have V and J called. A part of the clones is gone; compared with another copy, unresolved V genes explain less than half, and the rest is unexplained. Here the sample has roughly 80,000 clones; about 90% occur a single time. Approximately 5.6% of the sample is in the top ten clones. The meaning of the sample's time point label: baseline before first vaccination. The material sequenced was peripheral blood, taken on day 0 of AZD1222 vaccination. The receptor set was obtained from an adult in good health.

The chain employs TRBV5-1 and TRBJ2-1, with 13 bases identical to TRBD2. There are 18 residues in the CDR3. Looked up from germline, CDR1 is SGHRS and CDR2 is YFSETQ. Trimming took 0 bases from V and 2 from J; bases not matched to a gene: 5. CDR3 bases: TGCGCCAGCAGCTTGGGGACTAGCGGGAGTCTGACCTACAATGAGCAGTTCTTC. The encoded protein is CASSLGTSGSLTYNEQFF.

The chain uses TRBV30 and TRBJ2-1; TRBD2 matches at 8 bases. V was clipped by 4 bases and J by 0 bases; unmatched bases: 8. CDR3 size: 16 residues. From germline, CDR1 is GTSNPN and CDR2 SVGIG (reference sequence). The CDR3 nucleotides read TGTGCCTGGAATACTAGCGGAACCCTCTCCTACAATGAGCAGTTCTTC. Encoded protein: CAWNTSGTLSYNEQFF.

About this clone: This same CDR3 is encoded by further DNA sequences in the sample. The rearrangement links TRBV20-1 to TRBJ2-5, with unresolved D. Trimming stripped 3 bases from V and 5 bases from J, with 7 bases between. The CDR3 extends over 11 amino acids. Germline V gives CDR1 DFQATT, CDR2 SNEGSKA (reference sequence). In DNA form, the CDR3 reads TGCAGTGCTAGGGGCGGCGAGACCCAGTACTTC. Amino acids: CSARGGETQYF.

There are a few counts of this clone. V gene TRBV21-1 combines with J gene TRBJ1-1. TRBV21-1 constitutes a pseudogene. The CDR3 extends over 14 amino acids. DNA of the CDR3: TGTGCCAGCAGCAACGGACTGTTGAACACTGAAGCTTTCTTT. It encodes CASSNGLLNTEAFF.

The chain links TRBV12-3 or TRBV12-4 to TRBJ2-1, with D uncertain. Deletions cut 8 bases from V and 12 bases from J, with 14 bases between. The CDR3 covers 11 residues. The CDR3 loop reads CASRLGISQFF. DNA for the CDR3: TGTGCCAGCCGCCTTGGGATTTCGCAGTTCTTC.

The chain combines TRBV6-5 with TRBJ2-3; 8 bases match TRBD1. CDR3 length: 15 amino acids. The V gene's germline CDR1 is MNHEY and CDR2 SVGAGI. V shed 5 bases and J 2 bases; nucleotides not matched to a gene: 6. The CDR3 DNA sequence: TGTGCCAGCAGTCCCGGGACAGGTTCCACAGATACGCAGTATTTT. As protein: CASSPGTGSTDTQYF.